What follows are 12 T cell receptor beta chains derived from one specimen sequenced in a study of blood T cell repertoires in COVID-19. Measured with immunoSEQ multiplex PCR; TCRdb has only the in-frame clones, and not every one. The sample yields 150,000 to 200,000 clones, 86% seen once. Sequenced: peripheral blood. These receptors were collected from a woman aged 60-70 years with COVID-19, enrolled during active disease.

This chain joins TRBV7-8 and TRBJ2-7; 7 nucleotides align to TRBD2. Germline CDR1 SGHVS, CDR2 FQNEAQ. The CDR3 has 16 residues. J was trimmed by 9 bases and V by 5 bases; bases with no gene match: 19. CDR3 nucleotides: TGTGCCAGCAGCGGGCGGGACGGGAGGACTGGAAGGGTGCAGTACTTC. This gives the protein CASSGRDGRTGRVQYF. The full variable domain, completed using reference TRBV7-8 and TRBJ2-7, is GAGVSQSPRYKVAKRGQDVALRCDPISGHVSLFWYQQALGQGPEFLTYFQNEAQLDKSGLPSDRFFAERPEGSVSTLKIQRTQQEDSAVYLCASSGRDGRTGRVQYFGPGTRLTVT.

The chain uses TRBV30 and TRBJ2-2, with 7 bases aligning to TRBD1. The CDR3 is 14 residues long. J gave up 2 bases and V 4 bases, and 4 bases lay outside the gene matches. The germline CDR1 and CDR2 sequences are GTSNPN and SVGIG (reference sequence). The chain's CDR3 is CAWKRGLNTGELFF. CDR3 sequence (DNA): TGTGCCTGGAAGAGGGGGCTTAACACCGGGGAGCTGTTTTTT.

The V gene is TRBV6-5, the J gene TRBJ1-5; possible D gene TRBD1, 6 bases. CDR3 length equals 15 residues. V was pared by 2 bases and J by 2 bases, with 10 bases between. CDR1 MNHEY and CDR2 SVGAGI come from the germline V gene. The CDR3 nucleotides read TGTGCCAGCAGTTACGATAGGACAGGCAATCAGCCCCAGCATTTT. This gives the protein CASSYDRTGNQPQHF.

This chain connects TRBV3-1 (or the pseudogene TRBV3-2) to TRBJ2-3; weak D call: TRBD2 (6 bases). The CDR3 runs to 13 residues. Per germline, CDR1 LGHDT and CDR2 YNNKEL (reference sequence). Between the trimmed V and J ends, which lost 4 bases and 6 bases, there was a span of 11 bases. For the CDR3, the DNA is TGTGCCAGCAGCCGGAGCGGAGGGGATACGCAGTATTTT. Its protein is CASSRSGGDTQYF.

V usage is TRBV3-1 (or the pseudogene TRBV3-2) and J usage is TRBJ1-1; 11 bases match TRBD1. The CDR3 loop spans 16 amino acids. V lost 9 bases to trimming and J lost 1 base; unmatched junction nucleotides: 10. In germline, CDR1 is LGHDT, CDR2 YNNKEL (reference sequence). In DNA form, the CDR3 reads TGTGCCAGACTGGTGGACAGGGGGCGAGGGAACACTGAAGCTTTCTTT. Translating gives CARLVDRGRGNTEAFF.

In its sample, this clone was seen once. This chain joins TRBV18 and TRBJ1-4; 8 positions match TRBD1. The CDR3 is 15 amino acids. With V trimmed by 4 bases and J by 8 bases, 9 bases remained unmatched. Per germline, CDR1 KGHSH and CDR2 LQKENI. The CDR3 is CASSQQDRDREKLFF. The CDR3 DNA is TGTGCCAGCTCACAACAGGACAGGGATAGGGAAAAACTGTTTTTT.

CDR3: CASSQERTGSYGYTF. In DNA form, the CDR3 reads TGTGCCAGCAGCCAAGAGAGGACAGGGTCCTATGGCTACACCTTC. This sequence joins TRBV4-2 and TRBJ1-2; TRBD1 matches 8 bases. Germline CDR1 reads LGHNA; CDR2 reads YNFKEQ. Trimming at V came to 0 bases and at J to 4 bases, leaving 4 bases not matched to a gene. The CDR3 is 15 residues long.

The chain employs TRBV19 and TRBJ2-1; TRBD2 matches at 8 bases. V was clipped by 11 bases and J by 0 bases; unmatched bases: 0. CDR1 and CDR2 (germline): LNHDA, SQIVND (reference sequence). The CDR3 runs 12 residues. CDR3 nucleotides: TGTGCCGGGACTAGCTCCTACAATGAGCAGTTCTTC. Translated: CAGTSSYNEQFF.

V gene TRBV7-9 combines with J gene TRBJ1-2, with D uncertain. Trimming left V 5 bases short and J 1 base short, with 11 bases between. Germline V gene lookup returns CDR1 SEHNR and CDR2 FQNEAQ (reference sequence). The CDR3 runs 14 residues. As DNA, the CDR3 is TGTGCCAGCAGCCCCGGAGGGATTAACTATGGCTACACCTTC. It is translated as CASSPGGINYGYTF.

The genes are TRBV6-5 and TRBJ2-5, with 10 bases matching TRBD1. The CDR3 is 15 residues long. The germline V gene encodes CDR1 MNHEY and CDR2 SVGAGI. The V gene end was trimmed by 2 bases and the J gene end by 4 bases; junction bases not matched to a gene: 4. The CDR3 spells CASSYRGQGVETQYF. The CDR3 bases are TGTGCCAGCAGTTACCGTGGACAGGGGGTAGAGACCCAGTACTTC.

The gene calls are TRBV10-2 and TRBJ1-2, with D possibly matching TRBD1 (5 bases). Trimming cost V 0 bases and J 7 bases, with 12 bases left between them. The germline gives CDR1 WSHSY, CDR2 SAAADI. The CDR3 is 14 residues long. CDR3 protein: CASSESRGLAGYTF. The CDR3 DNA is TGCGCCAGCAGTGAGTCAAGGGGTTTGGCTGGCTACACCTTC.

In this sample, this clone turned up once. The rearrangement links TRBV10-3 to TRBJ2-3, with TRBD2 matching over 13 bases. CDR3 length: 13 amino acids. V was pared by 10 bases and J by 4 bases, with 2 bases of the junction left unmatched. CDR1 and CDR2 from the germline V gene are ENHRY and SYGVKD. The CDR3 nucleotides are TGTGCCACAACTAGCGGGAGGGCAGATACGCAGTATTTT. Translation gives CATTSGRADTQYF.